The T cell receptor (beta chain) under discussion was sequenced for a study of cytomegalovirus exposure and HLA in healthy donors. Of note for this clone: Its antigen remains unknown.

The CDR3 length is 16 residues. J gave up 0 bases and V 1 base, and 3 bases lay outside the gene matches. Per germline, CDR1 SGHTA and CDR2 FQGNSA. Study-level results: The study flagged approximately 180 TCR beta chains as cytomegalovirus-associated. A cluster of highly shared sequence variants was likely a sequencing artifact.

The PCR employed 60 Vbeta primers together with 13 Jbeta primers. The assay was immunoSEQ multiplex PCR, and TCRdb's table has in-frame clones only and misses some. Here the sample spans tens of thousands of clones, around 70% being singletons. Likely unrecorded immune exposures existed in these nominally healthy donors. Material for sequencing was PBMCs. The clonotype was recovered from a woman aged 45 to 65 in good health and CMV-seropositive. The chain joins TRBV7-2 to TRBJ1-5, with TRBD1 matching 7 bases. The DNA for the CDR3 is TGTGCCAGCAGCTTAGACAGGGGACATAGCAATCAGCCCCAGCATTTT. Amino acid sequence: CASSLDRGHSNQPQHF.